Following are 30 T cell receptor beta chains from one sample sequenced in a study of T cell repertoires in cytomegalovirus infection (dated by TCRdb to about 2019). No antigens are known for them. The treatment or condition label here, explained by the study, means: in vitro stimulation with specific CMV peptide epitopes to enrich CMV-specific T cells. The sample was run on an Illumina HiSeq 1500. Using fastp at Q25 and MiXCR, TCRdb reprocessed the public reads and kept productive beta chains. CDR3 protein sequences are deduplicated, and each keeps its most common genes and DNA. In all, the sample holds hundreds of thousands of distinct CDR3 sequences, and around 30% of those were seen once. The ten largest account for 11% to 15% of the sample. Sample: cultured CD8+ T cells from PBMCs, taken from culture after CMV antigen stimulation. These receptors all come from a human donor in good health (CMV status not recorded). Some clones in this sample may be carry-over from other donors' samples.

This chain uses TRBV7-9 with TRBJ1-4; a weak D match, TRBD1 (5 bases). The CDR3 loop spans 14 amino acids. Trimming took 3 bases from V and 7 from J, leaving 12 bases between them. Germline assignment: CDR1 SEHNR and CDR2 FQNEAQ (reference sequence). The CDR3 sequence: CASSLVGASEKLFF. CDR3 nucleotides: TGTGCCAGCAGCTTGGTAGGGGCGAGTGAAAAACTGTTTTTT.

About this clonotype itself: One base away lies a much larger clone, so this may be a sequencing read error. The chain links TRBV7-2 to TRBJ2-2; D gene uncertain. The V gene lost 2 bases and the J gene lost 8 bases, with 18 bases spanning the gap. Germline CDR1 SGHTA, CDR2 FQGNSA. The CDR3 contains 16 residues. CDR3 loop: CASSLPLGKLSGELFF. Written as DNA, the CDR3 is TGTGCCAGCAGCTTACCCCTAGGGAAACTGAGTGGGGAGCTGTTTTTT.

In DNA, the CDR3 is TGTGCCAGTAGTCCCAGAGGCAGGGGGTTTGGAACTGAAGCTTTCTTT. This encodes CASSPRGRGFGTEAFF. The rearrangement links TRBV19 to TRBJ1-1; 7 bases fit TRBD1. This CDR3 contains 16 residues. Germline V CDR1 and CDR2: LNHDA, SQIVND (reference sequence). V lost 5 bases, J lost 5 bases, and 14 bases stayed unmatched.

This clonotype showed up just a few times. The chain recombines TRBV6-2 or TRBV6-3 with TRBJ2-7; D gene uncertain. Per germline, CDR1 MNHEY and CDR2 SVGEGT. The CDR3 covers 15 residues. V lost 2 bases to trimming and J lost 0 bases, with 11 bases between them. CDR3 in DNA: TGTGCCAGCAGTTACAGGCAGGATAGCTCCTACGAGCAGTACGTC. Translation: CASSYRQDSSYEQYV.

In its sample, this clonotype was seen many times. The chain recombines TRBV12-3 or TRBV12-4 with TRBJ1-1, with 7 bases lining up with TRBD1. The V segment lost 3 bases and the J segment 5 bases; nucleotides outside the gene matches: 9. The CDR3 contains 15 residues. Written as DNA, the CDR3 is TGTGCCAGCAGTTTGGCAGGGGGAGAATGGACTGAAGCTTTCTTT. Amino acids: CASSLAGGEWTEAFF.

V usage is TRBV6-1 and J usage is TRBJ2-5; a weak D match, TRBD1 (6 bases). V was cut by 7 bases and J by 2 bases, with 14 bases left in between. Germline values: CDR1 MNHNS, CDR2 SASEGT. This CDR3 comprises 14 residues. DNA for the CDR3: TGTGCCAGCACCAGATTTGACAGGCAAGAGACCCAGTACTTC. It yields the protein CASTRFDRQETQYF.

The genes are TRBV29-1 and TRBJ2-7; D gene ambiguous. Germline values: CDR1 SQVTM, CDR2 ANQGSEA. Trimming removed 3 bases from V and 4 bases from J, with 10 bases in between. This CDR3 spans 12 amino acids. The CDR3: CSVEINAYEQYF. CDR3 nucleotide sequence: TGCAGCGTTGAGATAAATGCATACGAGCAGTACTTC.

The chain recombines TRBV3-1 with TRBJ2-3, with 10 bases fitting TRBD2. This CDR3 region has 16 residues. Germline loops: CDR1 LGHDT, CDR2 YNNKEL (reference sequence). The junction had 10 bases not matched to a gene; V was cut back by 4 bases and J by 6 bases. The CDR3 nucleotides are TGTGCCAGCAGCCCCTCTTTAGCGGGGGGACGTGATACGCAGTATTTT. The encoded protein is CASSPSLAGGRDTQYF.

The V and J genes are TRBV2 and TRBJ2-5, with 7 bases matching TRBD1. The CDR3 runs to 13 residues. Per the germline V gene, CDR1 is SNHLY and CDR2 is FYNNEI. J gave up 2 bases and V 8 bases, and 5 bases lay outside the gene matches. The CDR3 reads CASPPGQQETQYF. In DNA, the CDR3 is TGTGCCAGCCCTCCGGGACAGCAAGAGACCCAGTACTTC.

A word on this clonotype: The junction shows a germline mismatch at one end, possibly a read error. The rearrangement uses TRBV6-6 and TRBJ2-5; 8 nucleotides agree with TRBD1. Germline V gives CDR1 MNHNY, CDR2 SVGAGI (reference sequence). The length of the CDR3 is 15 residues. The CDR3 protein is CTSRRDRRRGETQYF. In nucleotides, the CDR3 is TGTACCAGCAGGAGGGACAGGAGACGAGGGGAGACCCAGTACTTC.

The rearrangement links TRBV5-5 to TRBJ1-2, with TRBD1 identical over 7 bases. This CDR3 has 17 amino acids. V shed 4 bases, J shed 0 bases, and the junction held 12 bases outside the gene matches. The germline V gene has CDR1 SGHKS and CDR2 YYEKEE (reference sequence). DNA of the CDR3: TGTGCCAGCAGCGTTGCCGGGACAGCGATCGCTAACTATGGCTACACCTTC. This gives the protein CASSVAGTAIANYGYTF. Full variable domain (missing parts from reference TRBV5-5 and TRBJ1-2): DAGVTQSPTHLIKTRGQQVTLRCSPISGHKSVSWYQQVLGQGPQFIFQYYEKEERGRGNFPDRFSARQFPNYSSELNVNALLLGDSALYLCASSVAGTAIANYGYTFGSGTRLTVV.

Only a few counts were recorded for this clonotype. CDR3 bases: TGTGCCAGCAGCTTAGCTCCGGGGAATCGTCCCGGGGAGCTGTTTTTT. Protein product: CASSLAPGNRPGELFF. J is TRBJ2-2 and V is TRBV7-9, with a weak D call TRBD2 (5 bases). The CDR3 is 16 amino acids. Trimming pared 0 bases from V and 6 bases from J, leaving 14 bases between. CDR1 is SEHNR, CDR2 FQNEAQ, per germline (reference sequence).

CDR3: CAARQGMESEAFF. CDR3 nucleotide sequence: TGTGCCGCGAGACAGGGGATGGAGAGTGAAGCTTTCTTT. The V gene is TRBV10-3, the J gene TRBJ1-1; 8 bases agree with TRBD1. The CDR3 spans 13 residues. CDR1 is ENHRY and CDR2 is SYGVKD in the germline V gene. The V segment lost 11 bases and the J segment 7 bases; nucleotides outside the gene matches: 12.

About this clonotype: The junction shows a germline mismatch at one end, possibly a read error. The V gene is TRBV7-6, the J gene TRBJ1-3; D possibly corresponds to TRBD1 (6 bases). CDR1 and CDR2 from the germline V gene are SGHVS and FNYEAQ. This CDR3 is built from 18 residues. The CDR3 loop is CASSEDPPGQFSGNTIYF. CDR3 in DNA: TGTGCTAGCAGCGAAGACCCGCCGGGACAATTCTCTGGAAACACCATATATTTT.

This clonotype was recorded a few times. The V and J genes are TRBV3-1 and TRBJ1-1; no definite D call. Germline assignment: CDR1 LGHDT and CDR2 YNNKEL (reference sequence). V lost 0 bases to trimming and J lost 3 bases, with 11 bases between them. The CDR3 is made up of 15 amino acids. The CDR3 reads CASSQDYHRDTEAFF. For the CDR3, the DNA is TGTGCCAGCAGCCAAGACTACCACAGAGACACTGAAGCTTTCTTT.

This clonotype showed up just a few times. The genes are TRBV7-9 and TRBJ2-1; 11 bases agree with TRBD2. Germline assignment: CDR1 SEHNR and CDR2 FQNEAQ (reference sequence). The junction had 8 bases not matched to a gene; V was cut back by 5 bases and J by 5 bases. The CDR3 spans 16 residues. The DNA of the CDR3 is TGTGCCAGCAGCGCCGAACTAGCGGGGGCCCACAATGAGCAGTTCTTC. Amino acids: CASSAELAGAHNEQFF.

Comments on this clonotype: This could be a read error, since a much larger clone is one nucleotide away. The V gene is TRBV7-8, the J gene TRBJ1-2; D unclear. In germline, CDR1 is SGHVS, CDR2 FQNEAQ. The CDR3 has 14 residues. In nucleotides, the CDR3 is TGTGCCAGCAGCTTAGCTAGAGCACTGGATGGCTACGCCTTC. Protein sequence: CASSLARALDGYAF. The variable domain in full, with the rest retrieved from reference TRBV7-8 and TRBJ1-2, is GAGVSQSPRYKVAKRGQDVALRCDPISGHVSLFWYQQALGQGPEFLTYFQNEAQLDKSGLPSDRFFAERPEGSVSTLKIQRTQQEDSAVYLCASSLARALDGYAFGSGTRLTVV.

The V and J genes are TRBV7-9 and TRBJ2-1, with 9 positions matching TRBD2. CDR1 is SEHNR and CDR2 is FQNEAQ in the germline V gene (reference sequence). V lost 0 bases and J lost 6; bases outside the gene matches: 9. The length of the CDR3 is 17 residues. CDR3 in DNA: TGTGCCAGCAGCTTAGCGCAGAGTAGCGGGGGACCCAATGAGCAGTTCTTC. Translation: CASSLAQSSGGPNEQFF.

The chain recombines TRBV6-2 or TRBV6-3 with TRBJ2-1; TRBD1 aligns across 8 bases. V was pared by 5 bases and J by 7 bases, with 7 bases of the junction left unmatched. Germline V gives CDR1 MNHEY, CDR2 SVGEGT. This CDR3 is 14 amino acids long. The DNA for the CDR3 is TGTGCCAGCAGTGAGACAGGGGCTGTAAATGAGCAGTTCTTC. Amino acid sequence: CASSETGAVNEQFF.

This chain joins TRBV6-1 and TRBJ1-5, with TRBD1 matching over 10 bases. J gave up 4 bases and V 1 base, and 4 bases lay outside the gene matches. The CDR3 runs to 16 residues. Germline values: CDR1 MNHNS, CDR2 SASEGT. CDR3 nucleotide sequence: TGTGCCAGCAGTGAAGGGACAGGGGGTCTTAATCAGCCCCAGCATTTT. Encoded protein: CASSEGTGGLNQPQHF.

This clonotype was seen many times. V and J are TRBV6-2 or TRBV6-3 and TRBJ2-3, with TRBD2 identical over 7 bases. CDR1 and CDR2 from the germline V gene are MNHEY and SVGEGT. V lost 7 bases, J lost 0 bases, and 7 bases stayed unmatched. The CDR3 has 15 residues. The CDR3 spells CASNGGLVSTDTQYF. CDR3 DNA: TGTGCCAGCAATGGAGGACTAGTTAGCACAGATACGCAGTATTTT.

The V and J genes are TRBV5-8 and TRBJ2-6, with 15 bases lining up with TRBD2. CDR3 length equals 19 residues. CDR1 is SGHTS and CDR2 is YDEGEE in the germline V gene. After removal of 0 bases from V and 2 bases from J, the junction contained 3 bases not matched to a gene. The CDR3 is CASSLAGLAGGPGANVLTF. The CDR3 DNA follows: TGTGCCAGCAGCTTGGCAGGACTAGCGGGGGGGCCTGGGGCCAACGTCCTGACTTTC. Complete variable domain (other parts from reference TRBV5-8 and TRBJ2-6): EAGVTQSPTHLIKTRGQQATLRCSPISGHTSVYWYQQALGLGLQFLLWYDEGEERNRGNFPPRFSGRQFPNYSSELNVNALELEDSALYLCASSLAGLAGGPGANVLTFGAGSRLTVL.

There are many counts of this clonotype. This chain connects TRBV6-5 to TRBJ2-5; 9 bases agree with TRBD1. The V segment lost 0 bases and the J segment 5 bases; nucleotides outside the gene matches: 7. Germline V CDR1 and CDR2: MNHEY, SVGAGI. CDR3 length equals 16 residues. The CDR3 is CASSYSDRGGLETQYF. The CDR3 nucleotides read TGTGCCAGCAGTTACTCGGACAGGGGAGGGTTGGAGACCCAGTACTTC.

As regards this clonotype: The missing conserved phenylalanine or tryptophan at the end of this CDR3 makes a read error likely. The CDR3 coding sequence is TGTGCCAGCAGCCCCGGTGGGGCCGACCAAGAGACCCAGTACTAC. Encoded protein: CASSPGGADQETQYY. The chain combines TRBV7-6 with TRBJ2-5, with D tentatively TRBD1 (5 bases). The CDR3 sequence is 15 residues long. V shed 5 bases and J shed 0 bases, with 13 bases lying between them. CDR1 SGHVS and CDR2 FNYEAQ come from the germline V gene.

This clonotype has a count of ten or more. The genes are TRBV4-1 and TRBJ1-6; 7 nucleotides match TRBD1. V lost 3 bases and J lost 7; bases outside the gene matches: 15. This CDR3 contains 18 residues. Germline lookup yields CDR1 MGHRA and CDR2 YSYEKL. CDR3 loop: CASSQVVTGTVENSPLHF. CDR3 nucleotide sequence: TGCGCCAGCAGCCAGGTGGTGACAGGGACAGTAGAGAATTCACCCCTCCACTTT.

This clonotype was seen at least ten times. The rearrangement links TRBV27 to TRBJ1-2; 8 nucleotides line up with TRBD1. The V gene's germline CDR1 is MNHEY and CDR2 SMNVEV (reference sequence). V lost 5 bases to trimming and J lost 5 bases; unmatched junction nucleotides: 10. This CDR3 region has 15 residues. The CDR3 here is CASSPGTGGGYGYTF. The CDR3 region has the DNA TGTGCCAGCAGTCCCGGGACAGGCGGGGGGTATGGCTACACCTTC.

The rearrangement links TRBV27 to TRBJ1-2, with TRBD1 as a possible D gene (6 bases). The V and J ends lost 1 base and 3 bases respectively, with 12 bases between them. Germline loops: CDR1 MNHEY, CDR2 SMNVEV (reference sequence). This CDR3 spans 15 amino acids. The CDR3 reads CASSLWGAADYGYTF. The CDR3 coding sequence is TGTGCCAGCAGTTTATGGGGGGCTGCGGACTATGGCTACACCTTC.

The rearrangement uses TRBV28 and TRBJ2-7; TRBD1 might be the D (6 bases). The germline V and J ends were trimmed by 4 bases and 3 bases, with 19 bases remaining between them. The CDR3 extends over 16 amino acids. Germline lookup yields CDR1 MDHEN and CDR2 SYDVKM. CDR3 residues: CASSSLSAGAYYEQYV. CDR3 DNA: TGTGCCAGCAGTTCCCTGTCGGCAGGGGCTTACTACGAGCAGTACGTC.

The genes are TRBV10-3 and TRBJ1-1; 7 nucleotides line up with TRBD1. CDR1 and CDR2 (germline): ENHRY, SYGVKD. J gave up 1 base and V 6 bases, and 8 bases lay outside the gene matches. CDR3 size: 15 residues. CDR3 in amino acids: CAIRQTGESNTEAFF. The CDR3 DNA reads TGTGCCATCAGGCAAACAGGGGAATCGAACACTGAAGCTTTCTTT.

The CDR3 DNA reads TGTGCCAGCAGTTTATCCGGCTCTTGGTCTGAGCAGTTCTTC. Protein sequence: CASSLSGSWSEQFF. V gene TRBV27 combines with J gene TRBJ2-1, with D unclear. CDR3 size: 14 residues. Trimming cost V 0 bases and J 9 bases, with 12 bases left between them. Per germline, CDR1 MNHEY and CDR2 SMNVEV (reference sequence).